The 20 T cell receptor beta chains below come from one sample, sequenced in a study of blood T cell repertoires in COVID-19. Repertoires were generated with immunoSEQ multiplex PCR, while TCRdb's copy carries only in-frame clones and drops some. Of just over 300,000 clones listed, 70% to 90% were seen once; the top ten hold about 4.2%. Sequenced input: PBMCs or T cells enriched from blood (not recorded which). These receptors all stem from a man aged 30-40 years who had recovered from COVID-19.

The gene calls are TRBV10-3 and TRBJ2-3; D is possibly TRBD2 (6 bases). CDR1 and CDR2 (germline): ENHRY, SYGVKD. This CDR3 has 18 amino acids. Trimming shortened V by 0 bases and J by 0 bases, and 16 bases separated the two germline ends. The CDR3 reads CAISESPSEGASTDTQYF. CDR3 DNA: TGTGCCATCAGTGAGTCACCGTCGGAGGGCGCTAGCACAGATACGCAGTATTTT.

CDR3 coding DNA: TGTGCCAGCAGCTTATATATTAACAATGAGCAGTTCTTC. Its protein product is CASSLYINNEQFF. The chain employs TRBV7-2 and TRBJ2-1, with unresolved D. Germline CDR1 reads SGHTA; CDR2 reads FQGNSA. The CDR3 is 13 amino acids. V dropped 2 bases and J dropped 5 bases, with 7 bases sitting between them.

The chain has TRBV6-1 and TRBJ1-2; 10 nucleotides line up with TRBD1. Germline CDR1 and CDR2: MNHNS and SASEGT. Trimming removed 2 bases from V and 8 bases from J; junction bases left unmatched: 11. The CDR3 runs to 16 residues. DNA of the CDR3: TGTGCCAGCAGTGAATACACTCGACAGGGGGCATCCGGCTACACCTTC. It specifies CASSEYTRQGASGYTF.

The chain is built from TRBV4-1 and TRBJ2-1; D is possibly TRBD1 (6 bases). Trimming stripped 4 bases from V and 6 bases from J, with 25 bases between. Germline CDR1 reads MGHRA; CDR2 reads YSYEKL. There are 18 residues in the CDR3. CDR3 DNA: TGCGCCAGCAGCCGATACGTGGGGGCAGGGGACCCTTTCAATGAGCAGTTCTTC. Amino acids: CASSRYVGAGDPFNEQFF.

J is TRBJ2-7 and V is TRBV4-1; the D gene is possibly TRBD1 (5 bases). The CDR3 is made up of 15 amino acids. The V end lost 1 base, the J end lost 3 bases, and 13 bases lay between the germline ends. Germline CDR1 is MGHRA and CDR2 is YSYEKL. The CDR3: CASSQGPGMIYEQYF. In nucleotides, the CDR3 is TGCGCCAGCAGCCAAGGCCCAGGGATGATCTACGAGCAGTACTTC.

This sequence joins TRBV6-1 and TRBJ1-4; D gene uncertain. Germline CDR1 reads MNHNS; CDR2 reads SASEGT. V was trimmed by 2 bases and J by 5 bases, leaving 12 bases between them. The CDR3 covers 15 residues. The CDR3 sequence is CASSESATRNEKLFF. The CDR3, as DNA: TGTGCCAGCAGTGAAAGTGCCACGAGGAATGAAAAACTGTTTTTT.

The gene calls are TRBV6-2 or TRBV6-3 and TRBJ2-1; 8 bases are shared with TRBD2. CDR3 length equals 16 residues. Trimming took 2 bases from V and 1 from J; bases not matched to a gene: 4. Germline CDR1 is MNHEY and CDR2 is SVGEGT. Here the CDR3 reads CASSYRAGGSYNEQFF. The CDR3, as DNA: TGTGCCAGCAGTTACCGGGCGGGGGGATCCTACAATGAGCAGTTCTTC.

Here the CDR3 reads CASRRGSGNQPQHF. The CDR3 DNA reads as TGTGCCAGCAGAAGAGGGTCGGGCAATCAGCCCCAGCATTTT. The V gene is TRBV2, the J gene TRBJ1-5; D uncertain. The CDR3 length is 14 residues. Trimming took off 6 bases at V and 2 bases at J, with 11 bases between the two ends. Per germline, CDR1 SNHLY and CDR2 FYNNEI.

The rearrangement joins TRBV10-3 to TRBJ2-5; D is undetermined. Germline V gene data show CDR1 as ENHRY and CDR2 as SYGVKD. V lost 8 bases, J lost 5 bases, and 9 bases lay in between. CDR3 length: 11 amino acids. CDR3 sequence: CAIGPGETQYF. CDR3 DNA: TGTGCCATCGGCCCCGGGGAGACCCAGTACTTC.

The table lists this clone with a count of one. Here the CDR3 DNA reads TGTGCCAGCAGCTTAAGGACTCAGGCCGCTGAAGCTTTCTTT. It specifies CASSLRTQAAEAFF. The rearrangement uses TRBV7-9 and TRBJ1-1; D remains ambiguous. This CDR3 comprises 14 residues. The germline CDR1 and CDR2 sequences are SEHNR and FQNEAQ (reference sequence). With 2 bases removed from V and 6 bases from J, the gap between germline ends came to 13 bases.

This clone was seen more than once but under ten times. V usage is TRBV12-3 or TRBV12-4 and J usage is TRBJ1-5, with D unclear. This CDR3 has 13 residues. V was shortened by 3 bases and J by 4 bases, with 7 bases between the two germline ends. Here the CDR3 DNA reads TGTGCCAGCAGTTTGGAGTGGAATCAGCCCCAGCATTTT. This encodes CASSLEWNQPQHF.

The CDR3 spells CASGLVPPGLGNTIYF. The CDR3 coding sequence is TGTGCTAGTGGTTTGGTACCCCCAGGGCTCGGAAACACCATATATTTT. The rearrangement links TRBV12-5 to TRBJ1-3; D might be TRBD1 (5 bases). The CDR3 length is 16 residues. CDR1 and CDR2 from the germline V gene are LGHNT and FRNRAP. Deletions cut 0 bases from V and 4 bases from J, with 13 bases between.

The chain joins TRBV3-1 (or the pseudogene TRBV3-2) to TRBJ2-1; 7 nucleotides align to TRBD1. Germline CDR1 and CDR2: LGHDT and YNNKEL (reference sequence). This CDR3 region has 15 residues. The V and J ends lost 3 bases and 4 bases, in that order; junction bases with no gene match: 6. The CDR3: CASSQGSDRYNEQFF. As DNA, the CDR3 is TGTGCCAGCAGCCAGGGATCGGACAGGTACAATGAGCAGTTCTTC.

CDR3 protein: CASSLERGFVNTEAFF. CDR3 nucleotide sequence: TGTGCCAGCAGCTTAGAGAGAGGGTTCGTGAACACTGAAGCTTTCTTT. The rearrangement joins TRBV11-2 to TRBJ1-1, with D uncertain. Trimming removed 0 bases at V and 0 bases at J, with 11 bases between. Germline V gene lookup returns CDR1 SGHAT and CDR2 FQNNGV. The CDR3 contains 16 residues. Using reference TRBV11-2 and TRBJ1-1 for the parts outside the CDR3, the full variable domain is EAGVAQSPRYKIIEKRQSVAFWCNPISGHATLYWYQQILGQGPKLLIQFQNNGVVDDSQLPKDRFSAERLKGVDSTLKIQPAKLEDSAVYLCASSLERGFVNTEAFFGQGTRLTVV.

This clone appeared once. The chain uses TRBV5-1 and TRBJ2-1, with 10 bases aligning to TRBD1. The V gene end was trimmed by 4 bases and the J gene end by 6 bases; junction bases not matched to a gene: 7. Germline CDR1 and CDR2: SGHRS and YFSETQ. The CDR3 covers 15 residues. CDR3 DNA: TGCGCCAGCAGCCCCGGGGACAGGGGAAGCAATGAGCAGTTCTTC. It translates to CASSPGDRGSNEQFF. Variable domain in full (rest from reference TRBV5-1 and TRBJ2-1): KAGVTQTPRYLIKTRGQQVTLSCSPISGHRSVSWYQQTPGQGLQFLFEYFSETQRNKGNFPGRFSGRQFSNSRSEMNVSTLELGDSALYLCASSPGDRGSNEQFFGPGTRLTVL.

This clone was detected a few times. This chain joins TRBV7-9 and TRBJ2-7, with D perhaps TRBD2 (5 bases). The CDR3 has 15 amino acids. Germline CDR1 SEHNR, CDR2 FQNEAQ (reference sequence). V was cut by 3 bases and J by 3 bases, with 15 bases left in between. In nucleotides, the CDR3 is TGTGCCAGCAGCTTCGGGTCGGGGAGTAACTACGAGCAGTACTTC. Its translation: CASSFGSGSNYEQYF. Supplemented by reference TRBV7-9 and TRBJ2-7, the full variable domain reads DTGVSQNPRHKITKRGQNVTFRCDPISEHNRLYWYRQTLGQGPEFLTYFQNEAQLEKSRLLSDRFSAERPKGSFSTLEIQRTEQGDSAMYLCASSFGSGSNYEQYFGPGTRLTVT.

The rearrangement links TRBV5-6 to TRBJ1-3; 7 nucleotides line up with TRBD1. With 3 bases clipped from V and 0 bases from J, the junction kept 3 bases outside the gene matches. The germline CDR1 and CDR2 sequences are SGHDT and YYEEEE. This CDR3 region has 15 residues. The CDR3, as DNA: TGTGCCAGCAGCTCCAGGGGGTACTCTGGAAACACCATATATTTT. Protein product: CASSSRGYSGNTIYF.

The gene calls are TRBV5-1 and TRBJ2-7; 10 nucleotides align to TRBD2. The CDR3 contains 18 residues. Germline-derived CDR1 and CDR2 are SGHRS and YFSETQ. J gave up 7 bases and V 0 bases, and 16 bases lay outside the gene matches. CDR3 DNA sequence: TGCGCCAGCAGCTTGGCCCGAGCGGGGGGGTCACCTCCCTGGGAGCAGTACTTC. It encodes CASSLARAGGSPPWEQYF.

J is TRBJ1-2 and V is TRBV6-5; 7 nucleotides line up with TRBD1. Germline lookup yields CDR1 MNHEY and CDR2 SVGAGI. The junction had 7 bases not matched to a gene; V was cut back by 5 bases and J by 7 bases. The CDR3 length is 13 residues. The CDR3 DNA is TGTGCCAGCAGTCGACAGGGAGCAGCTGGCTACACCTTC. This translates into CASSRQGAAGYTF.

The J gene is TRBJ2-6, the V gene TRBV29-1; no clear D. CDR1 is SQVTM and CDR2 is ANQGSEA in the germline V gene. The CDR3 length is 15 residues. The V and J ends lost 4 bases and 1 base respectively, with 11 bases between them. CDR3 residues: CSVVLMTSGANVLTF. The CDR3 DNA is TGCAGCGTTGTCCTTATGACTTCTGGGGCCAACGTCCTGACTTTC.